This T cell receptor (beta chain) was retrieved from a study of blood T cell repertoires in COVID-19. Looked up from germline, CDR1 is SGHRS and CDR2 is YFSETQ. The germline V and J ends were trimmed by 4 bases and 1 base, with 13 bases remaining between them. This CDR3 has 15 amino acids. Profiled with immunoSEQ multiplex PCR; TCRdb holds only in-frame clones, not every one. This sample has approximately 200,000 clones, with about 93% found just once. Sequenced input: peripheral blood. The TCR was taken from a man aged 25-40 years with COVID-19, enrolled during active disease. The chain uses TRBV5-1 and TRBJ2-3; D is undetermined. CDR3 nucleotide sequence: TGCGCCAGCAGCCTTGGTCAGGTCCGCACAGATACGCAGTATTTT. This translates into CASSLGQVRTDTQYF.